The next 15 T cell receptor beta chains were all read from a single sample in a study of identical twins. TCRdb used MiXCR to reprocess the 5' RACE reads, holding one entry per CDR3 protein. The sample carries hundreds of thousands of distinct CDR3 sequences, roughly 12% recorded once. These data are also associated with another study on yellow fever vaccine responses in identical twins.

Sequencing used CD8+ T cells sorted from blood. Receptors originate from a woman younger than 35 in good health.

This clonotype has just a few counts. V gene TRBV5-5 combines with J gene TRBJ2-7, with 11 bases lining up with TRBD1. The CDR3 is 17 amino acids. Per germline, CDR1 SGHKS and CDR2 YYEKEE (reference sequence). V was clipped by 5 bases and J by 0 bases; unmatched bases: 10. The CDR3 nucleotides read TGTGCCAGCAGACCCTCACCGGGACAGGGGGTCTCCTACGAGCAGTACGTC. Translating it yields CASRPSPGQGVSYEQYV.

This clonotype was picked up a small number of times. This chain links TRBV4-1 with TRBJ2-2, with D uncertain. The V gene's germline CDR1 is MGHRA and CDR2 YSYEKL. V lost 1 base and J 2 bases, leaving 8 bases between the germline ends. The CDR3 has 15 amino acids. The CDR3 loop is CASSQAPHNTGELFF. The DNA for the CDR3 is TGCGCCAGCAGCCAAGCCCCACACAACACCGGGGAGCTGTTTTTT.

The rearrangement links TRBV9 to TRBJ2-3, with TRBD2 as a possible D gene (5 bases). The CDR3 is made up of 16 amino acids. Germline-derived CDR1 and CDR2 are SGDLS and YYNGEE. The V end lost 1 base, the J end lost 4 bases, and 16 bases lay between the germline ends. The DNA for the CDR3 is TGTGCCAGCAGCGTATATGGTAGCGCAGGAGCAGATACGCAGTATTTT. It translates to CASSVYGSAGADTQYF.

V gene TRBV5-4 combines with J gene TRBJ2-1; the D gene could be TRBD1 or TRBD2 (5 bases each). Looked up from germline, CDR1 is SGHNT and CDR2 is YYREEE (reference sequence). V was pared by 4 bases and J by 16 bases, with 18 bases between. CDR3 length: 12 amino acids. CDR3 residues: CASSGGPLEEFF. The CDR3 DNA reads TGTGCCAGCAGCGGGGGACCTCTAGAGGAATTCTTC.

This clonotype was detected a few times. V usage is TRBV3-1 and J usage is TRBJ1-1; 7 positions agree with TRBD1. The V and J ends lost 2 bases and 9 bases, in that order; junction bases with no gene match: 9. Germline V gene data show CDR1 as LGHDT and CDR2 as YNNKEL (reference sequence). This CDR3 contains 14 residues. The CDR3 protein is CASSQKGGASQAFF. DNA for the CDR3: TGTGCCAGCAGCCAAAAAGGGGGCGCGTCCCAAGCTTTCTTT. The entire variable domain, with the rest obtained from reference TRBV3-1 and TRBJ1-1, is as follows: DTAVSQTPKYLVTQMGNDKSIKCEQNLGHDTMYWYKQDSKKFLKIMFSYNNKELIINETVPNRFSPKSPDKAHLNLHINSLELGDSAVYFCASSQKGGASQAFFGQGTRLTVV.

This clonotype has more than one count but fewer than ten. CDR3 DNA: TGTGCCAGCAGTTTTCTTGGACAGGGGAGGGAGCAGTACTTC. Translating it yields CASSFLGQGREQYF. The gene calls are TRBV27 and TRBJ2-7; 9 bases match TRBD1. V was clipped by 3 bases and J by 7 bases; unmatched bases: 7. CDR3 length: 14 amino acids. Germline V gene lookup returns CDR1 MNHEY and CDR2 SMNVEV (reference sequence).

The V gene is TRBV3-1, the J gene TRBJ2-5; TRBD2 matches 8 bases. V gave up 2 bases and J gave up 1 base; unmatched junction bases: 6. CDR3 size: 16 residues. Germline lookup yields CDR1 LGHDT and CDR2 YNNKEL (reference sequence). The CDR3 loop is CASSQSLTSGQETQYF. CDR3 nucleotide sequence: TGTGCCAGCAGCCAATCCCTTACTAGCGGCCAAGAGACCCAGTACTTC.

In this sample, this clonotype turned up many times. CDR3 DNA sequence: TGCGCCAGCAGCTTGAGGCGTCCCGGCACTGAAGCTTTCTTT. This codes for CASSLRRPGTEAFF. V gene TRBV5-1 combines with J gene TRBJ1-1, with D hard to call. Germline V gives CDR1 SGHRS, CDR2 YFSETQ. V was pared by 1 base and J by 4 bases, with 11 bases between. CDR3 length: 14 residues.

The J gene is TRBJ1-1, the V gene TRBV12-3 or TRBV12-4, with D perhaps matching TRBD1 (6 bases). This CDR3 has 14 amino acids. The V end lost 7 bases, the J end lost 0 bases, and 12 bases lay between the germline ends. CDR3 sequence: CASNPGQLNTEAFF. Written as DNA, the CDR3 is TGTGCCAGCAACCCAGGACAGTTGAACACTGAAGCTTTCTTT.

The rearrangement uses TRBV4-1 and TRBJ2-7; 9 nucleotides agree with TRBD2. J gave up 6 bases and V 0 bases, and 0 bases lay outside the gene matches. There are 13 residues in the CDR3. Germline CDR1 and CDR2: MGHRA and YSYEKL. The CDR3 loop is CASSQERGGEQYV. CDR3 in DNA: TGCGCCAGCAGCCAAGAGCGGGGGGGCGAGCAGTACGTC.

J is TRBJ2-1 and V is TRBV3-1; 10 bases line up with TRBD1. Trimming cost V 3 bases and J 5 bases; bases outside gene matches: 7. The V gene's germline CDR1 is LGHDT and CDR2 YNNKEL (reference sequence). This CDR3 is 16 amino acids long. For the CDR3, the DNA is TGTGCCAGCAGCCAGCCGACAGGGGGCGCCGACAATGAGCAGTTCTTC. Translation: CASSQPTGGADNEQFF.

This clonotype has only a few counts. The chain links TRBV29-1 to TRBJ2-7; no reliable D call. CDR1 is SQVTM and CDR2 is ANQGSEA in the germline V gene. V gave up 5 bases and J gave up 0 bases, with 11 bases separating them. The CDR3 contains 13 residues. DNA for the CDR3: TGCAGCGTTTTCGGCAGGAGCTCCTACGAGCAGTACTTC. Encoded protein: CSVFGRSSYEQYF.

V and J are TRBV20-1 and TRBJ2-3; D uncertain. The CDR3 covers 15 residues. CDR1 DFQATT and CDR2 SNEGSKA come from the germline V gene (reference sequence). Deletions cut 5 bases from V and 0 bases from J, with 15 bases between. The CDR3: CSASDELTSTDTQYF. As DNA, the CDR3 is TGCAGTGCTTCGGACGAGCTTACTAGCACAGATACGCAGTATTTT.

The chain combines TRBV29-1 with TRBJ2-1; D might be TRBD1 (5 bases). Per germline, CDR1 SQVTM and CDR2 ANQGSEA. This CDR3 is 17 amino acids long. Trimming removed 5 bases from V and 7 bases from J, with 27 bases in between. CDR3 bases: TGCAGCGTTTCAGGGTATACCCCTATGTCCCCCCGGAATGAGCAGTTCTTC. Amino acid sequence: CSVSGYTPMSPRNEQFF.

This clonotype has only a few counts. The rearrangement uses TRBV6-1 and TRBJ2-1; TRBD2 might be the D (7 bases). The CDR3 length is 16 residues. Trimming removed 2 bases from V and 8 bases from J, with 19 bases in between. The V gene's germline CDR1 is MNHNS and CDR2 SASEGT. The CDR3 DNA reads TGTGCCAGCAGTGAACGGGGGGCGCCTTCATACGATGAGCAGTTCTTC. This sequence encodes CASSERGAPSYDEQFF.